Presented here are 9 T cell receptor beta chains from one specimen sequenced in a study of T cells in Graves' hyperthyroidism and ophthalmopathy. TCR beta CDR3 regions were amplified from RNA transcripts. TCR CDR3 regions were first amplified by RT-PCR with HTBI primers. TCRdb processed the multiplex PCR reads anew with MiXCR; each CDR3 protein has one entry. The table has 650,000 to 700,000 distinct CDR3 sequences, roughly a sixth seen once. Specimen: blood. The receptors were gathered from a man between 50 and 59 years old with Graves' hyperthyroidism.

This clonotype was observed many times. The V gene is TRBV6-5, the J gene TRBJ2-7; D possibly matches TRBD1 or TRBD2 (6 bases each). Germline CDR1 reads MNHEY; CDR2 reads SVGAGI. V lost 2 bases and J 4 bases, leaving 12 bases between the germline ends. The CDR3 totals 14 residues. The CDR3 nucleotides read TGTGCCAGCAGTTACGGAGGGGGTTGGTACGAGCAGTACTTC. It translates to CASSYGGGWYEQYF.

The chain uses TRBV6-1 and TRBJ2-7, with 8 bases lining up with TRBD2. V shed 3 bases, J shed 3 bases, and the junction held 4 bases outside the gene matches. This CDR3 region has 14 residues. Germline-derived CDR1 and CDR2 are MNHNS and SASEGT. For the CDR3, the DNA is TGTGCCAGCAGTGACATAGCGGGACACTACGAGCAGTACTTC. This encodes CASSDIAGHYEQYF.

This clonotype was seen ten or more times. The V call is TRBV7-9, the J call TRBJ2-5, with TRBD2 identical over 9 bases. V was pared by 4 bases and J by 2 bases, with 2 bases of the junction left unmatched. The length of the CDR3 is 14 residues. Germline-derived CDR1 and CDR2 are SEHNR and FQNEAQ (reference sequence). Here the CDR3 DNA reads TGTGCCAGCAGCTCACTAGCGGGTCAAGAGACCCAGTACTTC. Its protein is CASSSLAGQETQYF.

With regard to this clonotype: One base away lies a much larger clone, so this may be a sequencing read error. A read error is likely, as this CDR3 ends without the conserved phenylalanine or tryptophan. DNA for the CDR3: TGTGCCTGGAGTGGAGAGACCCAGTACCTC. Its translation: CAWSGETQYL. This chain connects TRBV30 to TRBJ2-5; D is undetermined. The CDR3 is 10 residues long. Trimming shortened V by 1 base and J by 4 bases, and 1 base separated the two germline ends. CDR1 and CDR2 from the germline V gene are GTSNPN and SVGIG (reference sequence).

This clonotype has only a few counts. The V gene is TRBV27, the J gene TRBJ2-1; perhaps TRBD1 as D (6 bases). The length of the CDR3 is 15 residues. Germline V gene lookup returns CDR1 MNHEY and CDR2 SMNVEV (reference sequence). The V end was cut by 8 bases, the J end by 2 bases, with 16 bases between. CDR3 in DNA: TGTGCCAGCCGTACCGGGACACGAGCCTACAATGAGCAGTTCTTC. It specifies CASRTGTRAYNEQFF.

The rearrangement links TRBV18 to TRBJ1-3; unclear D gene. Germline CDR1 KGHSH, CDR2 LQKENI. V lost 3 bases to trimming and J lost 2 bases, with 14 bases between them. CDR3 length equals 16 residues. The CDR3 region is CASSPLGGKTGNTIYF. The CDR3 DNA follows: TGTGCCAGCTCACCCCTCGGCGGTAAAACTGGAAACACCATATATTTT.

This clonotype has a count of ten or more. This chain links TRBV6-1 with TRBJ2-1, with 9 bases aligning to TRBD1. The junction had 7 bases not matched to a gene; V was cut back by 6 bases and J by 4 bases. Germline V lookup: CDR1 MNHNS, CDR2 SASEGT. The CDR3 is 15 residues long. This CDR3 is CASRTGTGNYNEQFF. DNA of the CDR3: TGTGCCAGCAGGACCGGGACAGGGAATTACAATGAGCAGTTCTTC.

This clonotype appeared many times. This rearrangement joins TRBV15 to TRBJ1-5, with D uncertain. Germline V gene sequence: CDR1 LNHNV, CDR2 YYDKDF (reference sequence). V lost 0 bases and J lost 7, with 7 bases in between. The CDR3 sequence is 13 residues long. In DNA, the CDR3 is TGTGCCACCAGCAGAGAATGGAGGCAGCCCCAGCATTTT. It encodes CATSREWRQPQHF.

The rearrangement uses TRBV15 and TRBJ1-5; D perhaps matches TRBD1 (5 bases). CDR3 size: 15 residues. V lost 0 bases and J lost 9, with 15 bases in between. The V gene's germline CDR1 is LNHNV and CDR2 YYDKDF (reference sequence). The CDR3 region has the DNA TGTGCCACCAGCAGAGATCTCGGGCGGGGGGGGCCCCAGCATTTT. This encodes CATSRDLGRGGPQHF.